A single T cell receptor (beta chain) is shown here with its context. A read error may account for a junction end that differs from germline. The assay was immunoSEQ multiplex PCR, and TCRdb's table has in-frame clones only and misses some. The top ten clones hold 2% of a sample with 150,000 to 200,000 clones, 91% of them seen once. The data belong to a study of control samples from healthy donors and cancer patients. This CDR3 region has 12 residues. The germline CDR1 and CDR2 sequences are MNHEY and SMNVEV (reference sequence). The source is a woman aged 40 to 55 in good health. The sample was blood. This rearrangement joins TRBV27 to TRBJ1-5; 10 bases align to TRBD1. The CDR3: CASSFRTGGMYF. In DNA, the CDR3 is TGTGCCAGCAGTTTCCGGACAGGGGGGATGTATTTT.